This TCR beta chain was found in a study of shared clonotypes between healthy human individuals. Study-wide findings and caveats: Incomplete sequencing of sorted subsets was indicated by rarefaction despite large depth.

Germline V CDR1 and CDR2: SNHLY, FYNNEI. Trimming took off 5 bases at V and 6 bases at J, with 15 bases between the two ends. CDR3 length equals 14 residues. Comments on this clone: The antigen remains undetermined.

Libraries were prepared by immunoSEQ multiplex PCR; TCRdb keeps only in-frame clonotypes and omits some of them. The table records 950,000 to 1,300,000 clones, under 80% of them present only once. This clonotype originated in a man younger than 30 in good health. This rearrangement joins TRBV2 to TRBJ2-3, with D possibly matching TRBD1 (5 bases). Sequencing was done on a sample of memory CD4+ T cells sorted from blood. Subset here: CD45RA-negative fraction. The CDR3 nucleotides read TGTGCCAGCAGTCCCTTGGGGAAGGGGGATACGCAGTATTTT. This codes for CASSPLGKGDTQYF.